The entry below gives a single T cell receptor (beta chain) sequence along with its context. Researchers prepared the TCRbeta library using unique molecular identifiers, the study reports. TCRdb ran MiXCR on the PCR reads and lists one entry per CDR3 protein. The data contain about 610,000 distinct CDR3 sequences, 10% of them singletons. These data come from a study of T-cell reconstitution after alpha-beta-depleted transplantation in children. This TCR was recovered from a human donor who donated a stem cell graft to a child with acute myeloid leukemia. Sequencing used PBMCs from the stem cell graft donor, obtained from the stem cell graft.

In nucleotides, the CDR3 is TGCAGCGTTGAAGTCGACGGGCCCCCTGAAGCTTTCTTT. Translation: CSVEVDGPPEAFF. V usage is TRBV29-1 and J usage is TRBJ1-1; D unclear. The CDR3 totals 13 residues. V gave up 1 base and J gave up 6 bases, with 12 bases separating them. CDR1 is SQVTM and CDR2 is ANQGSEA in the germline V gene.